This is a list of T cell receptor beta chains from one sample in a study of blood T cell repertoires in COVID-19. TCRdb's table, derived via immunoSEQ multiplex PCR, lists solely in-frame clones and lacks some. The repertoire holds roughly 140,000 clones, with roughly 88% as singletons. Input material: peripheral blood. The receptor source for this set is a man between 60 and 70 years old with active or convalescent COVID-19. Both conserved end residues are part of each CDR3. A D gene is named only where the DNA matches it firmly. Not every row has a clone size; where given, it reads once, few, many or a size class.

J | size | V | D | DNA | CDR3
TRBJ1-5 | few | TRBV19 | . | TGTGCCAGTAGCACCAGGGGCCCAAGCAATCAGCCCCAGCATTTT | CASSTRGPSNQPQHF
TRBJ1-4 | . | TRBV5-1 | TRBD1 | TGCGCCAGCAGCCCCGTGACAGGGCTGGATGAAAAACTGTTTTTT | CASSPVTGLDEKLFF
TRBJ1-6 | . | TRBV6-6 | TRBD1 | TGTGCCAGCAGTTACTCTGGGACAGCGGATTCACCCCTCCACTTT | CASSYSGTADSPLHF
TRBJ1-4 | . | TRBV14 | . | TGTGCCAGCAGCCAAGAGTCGGGACACCTAAAACTGTTTTTT | CASSQESGHLKLFF
TRBJ1-1 | few | TRBV6-5 | TRBD1 | TGTGCCAGCAGAGCCGACAGGGGACTAAGGTATGCTTTCTTT | CASRADRGLRYAFF
TRBJ1-1 | . | TRBV6-5 | . | TGTGCCAGCATGCAGAGGGCGCAGAACACTGAAGCTTTCTTT | CASMQRAQNTEAFF
TRBJ1-2 | few | TRBV29-1 | TRBD1 | TGCAGCGTTGGCCTGGGACAGGGGGTTGATGGCTACACCTTC | CSVGLGQGVDGYTF
TRBJ1-3 | . | TRBV11-3 | . | TGTGCCAGCAGCTTAGTATATAAGAGAATAACCATATATTTT | CASSLVYKRITIYF
TRBJ1-2 | . | TRBV28 | TRBD1 | TGTGCCAGCAGTTCACCCGGGACAGGGATCCCCCTCTATGGCTACACCTTC | CASSSPGTGIPLYGYTF
TRBJ2-7 | once | TRBV4-3 | . | TGCGCCAGCAGCCAAGTGTCTCAGGGCTACGAGCAGTACTTC | CASSQVSQGYEQYF
TRBJ2-3 | . | TRBV3-1/TRBV3-2 | TRBD2 | TGTGCCAGCAGCCAACTAGCGGTGGGGACAGATACGCAGTATTTT | CASSQLAVGTDTQYF
TRBJ2-5 | . | TRBV19 | . | TGTGCCAGAGAGAGCGGTGGTGTTTGGGAGACCCAGTACTTC | CARESGGVWETQYF
TRBJ2-5 | . | TRBV6-1 | . | TGTGCCAGCACCTGGTCCCGGGGAGGACAGACCCAGTACTTC | CASTWSRGGQTQYF
TRBJ1-6 | . | TRBV2 | . | TGTGCCAGCAGGCGAACAGACAGAGCTAATTCACCCCTCCACTTT | CASRRTDRANSPLHF
TRBJ1-4 | . | TRBV29-1 | . | TGCAGCGCTGGTGGTTGGGGAGAGCAAAAACTGTTTTTT | CSAGGWGEQKLFF
TRBJ1-3 | once | TRBV30 | . | TGTGCCTGGAGTCCAACTGGAAACACCATATATTTT | CAWSPTGNTIYF
TRBJ1-1 | . | TRBV27 | . | TGTGCCAGCAGTTACGCAGTGAACACTGAAGCTTTCTTT | CASSYAVNTEAFF
TRBJ2-5 | . | TRBV18 | TRBD2 | TGTGCCAGCTCACCACCGCAGACGGGGGGAGAGACCCAGTACTTC | CASSPPQTGGETQYF
TRBJ2-2 | . | TRBV14 | . | TGTGCCAGCAGCCAATTAAAAGGGGGCACCGGGGAGCTGTTTTTT | CASSQLKGGTGELFF
TRBJ1-4 | . | TRBV19 | . | TGTGCCAGTAGTACCCGTACTAATGAAAAACTGTTTTTT | CASSTRTNEKLFF
TRBJ1-1 | . | TRBV6-6 | . | TGTGCCAGCAGATTCGACACGAACACTGAAGCTTTCTTT | CASRFDTNTEAFF
TRBJ2-5 | . | TRBV7-2 | . | TGTGCCAGCAGAAAAACGGGAGTGGTAGAGACCCAGTACTTC | CASRKTGVVETQYF
TRBJ2-2 | . | TRBV2 | . | TGTGCCAGCAGTGGGACAGACACCGGGGAGCTGTTTTTT | CASSGTDTGELFF
TRBJ2-3 | . | TRBV24-1 | . | TGTGCCACCAGTTCTTGGAGGGGGCTCCCCGGCGGCACAGATACGCAGTATTTT | CATSSWRGLPGGTDTQYF
TRBJ1-1 | . | TRBV15 | TRBD1 | TGTGCCACCAGCAGCCGAGACAGGGGCGTGAACACTGAAGCTTTCTTT | CATSSRDRGVNTEAFF
TRBJ1-5 | . | TRBV30 | . | TGTGCCTGGAGTCTACAGGGACATCAGCCCCAGCATTTT | CAWSLQGHQPQHF
TRBJ2-1 | . | TRBV27 | TRBD2 | TGTGCCAGCAAAGCTAGCGGAATTTACAATGAGCAGTTCTTC | CASKASGIYNEQFF
TRBJ1-3 | . | TRBV4-3 | . | TGCGCCAGCAGCCAAGATAGCAGGGGCTCTGGAAACACCATATATTTT | CASSQDSRGSGNTIYF
TRBJ2-1 | . | TRBV7-2 | TRBD2 | TGTGCCAGCAGCCCCCCGGGACTAGCGGGAGCAGGCGGGCAGTTCTTC | CASSPPGLAGAGGQFF
TRBJ2-1 | . | TRBV11-2 | TRBD2 | TGTGCCAGCAGCCCCCGGACTAGCGGGAGGATCGGTGAGCAGTTCTTC | CASSPRTSGRIGEQFF
TRBJ1-1 | . | TRBV2 | . | TGTGCCAGCGGACGGGACACCATGAACACTGAAGCTTTCTTT | CASGRDTMNTEAFF
TRBJ1-2 | once | TRBV6-1 | . | TGTGCCAGCAGTGAAGGGGGCCGGTATGGCTACACCTTC | CASSEGGRYGYTF
TRBJ2-1 | . | TRBV6-1 | TRBD1 | TGTGCCAGCAGTGAGGGCACAGGGGTAGATGAGCAGTTCTTC | CASSEGTGVDEQFF